What follows are 24 T cell receptor beta chains derived from one specimen sequenced in a study of technical replicates of blood from a few donors. TCRdb's table, derived via immunoSEQ multiplex PCR, lists solely in-frame clones and lacks some. This sample has more than 65,000 clones, with 85% to 95% found just once. The specimen was T cells isolated from PBMCs. These receptors were collected from a human donor in good health.

The chain recombines TRBV4-1 with TRBJ2-7; 7 bases are shared with TRBD2. Germline CDR1 reads MGHRA; CDR2 reads YSYEKL. The CDR3 is 16 residues long. Losses at the gene ends were 3 bases for V and 2 bases for J; bases not matched to a gene: 10. DNA of the CDR3: TGCGCCAGCAGCCACGATGGGCGGGGGTCACCCTACGAGCAGTACTTC. Translated, it gives CASSHDGRGSPYEQYF.

The chain uses TRBV18 and TRBJ2-5; 9 nucleotides match TRBD2. The V and J ends lost 3 bases and 4 bases, in that order; junction bases with no gene match: 15. This CDR3 comprises 18 residues. CDR1 and CDR2 (germline): KGHSH, LQKENI. CDR3 loop: CASSPLALGSGSLETQYF. CDR3 bases: TGTGCCAGCTCACCCCTCGCCCTGGGTAGCGGGAGTCTAGAGACCCAGTACTTC.

This chain joins TRBV25-1 and TRBJ2-7; 7 bases align to TRBD1. CDR3 size: 14 residues. Germline loops: CDR1 MGHDK, CDR2 SYGVNS. J lost 1 base, V lost 4 bases, and 4 bases had no gene match. CDR3 DNA: TGTGCCAGCAGTGTAGGGACAGTGTCCTACGAGCAGTACTTC. This encodes CASSVGTVSYEQYF.

The rearrangement links TRBV4-1 to TRBJ2-7; D possibly corresponds to TRBD2 (5 bases). Germline CDR1 is MGHRA and CDR2 is YSYEKL. V was trimmed by 0 bases and J by 5 bases, leaving 14 bases between them. The CDR3 spans 15 residues. The CDR3 DNA reads TGCGCCAGCAGCCAAGAAAGCGTTCGTAGCGACGAGCAGTACTTC. It codes for CASSQESVRSDEQYF.

The rearrangement uses TRBV11-3 and TRBJ2-5, with 8 positions matching TRBD2. The germline V gene has CDR1 SGHNT and CDR2 YENEEA. Germline trimming cut 2 bases from V and 2 bases from J; bases unmatched to any gene: 7. The CDR3 covers 16 residues. CDR3 sequence (DNA): TGTGCCAGCAGCTTACGCCAGCGGGGGACTCAAGAGACCCAGTACTTC. This translates into CASSLRQRGTQETQYF.

This clone was observed a few times. J is TRBJ1-1 and V is TRBV27, with 10 bases identical to TRBD1. CDR3 length equals 13 residues. The trim removed 4 bases at V and 10 bases at J, leaving 6 bases unmatched. Germline loops: CDR1 MNHEY, CDR2 SMNVEV (reference sequence). CDR3 residues: CASSSPTGGRAFF. As DNA, the CDR3 is TGTGCCAGCAGTTCTCCGACAGGGGGCCGAGCTTTCTTT.

The chain couples TRBV2 to TRBJ2-1; D is perhaps TRBD1 (5 bases). CDR3 length equals 13 residues. The germline V gene encodes CDR1 SNHLY and CDR2 FYNNEI. V lost 6 bases to trimming and J lost 9 bases, with 15 bases between them. CDR3 DNA sequence: TGTGCCAGCAGCCAGAACAGGTTCTCTGAGCAGTTCTTC. This codes for CASSQNRFSEQFF.

The gene calls are TRBV30 and TRBJ2-6, with D maybe TRBD2 (5 bases). Trimming took off 0 bases at V and 0 bases at J, with 12 bases between the two ends. The length of the CDR3 is 17 residues. Germline CDR1 GTSNPN, CDR2 SVGIG (reference sequence). The CDR3 bases are TGTGCCTGGAGTGTACACGCGGGTTCCTCTGGGGCCAACGTCCTGACTTTC. It translates to CAWSVHAGSSGANVLTF.

The chain has TRBV7-9 and TRBJ1-1; 7 bases fit TRBD1. The V segment lost 5 bases and the J segment 8 bases; nucleotides outside the gene matches: 8. The CDR3 consists of 13 residues. From germline, CDR1 is SEHNR and CDR2 FQNEAQ (reference sequence). In DNA form, the CDR3 reads TGTGCCAGCAGCCCCGAGGGACAGACCGAAGCTTTCTTT. This gives the protein CASSPEGQTEAFF.

The chain links TRBV19 to TRBJ1-2, with 7 bases matching TRBD1. The germline CDR1 and CDR2 sequences are LNHDA and SQIVND (reference sequence). The length of the CDR3 is 14 residues. V trimming: 3 bases; J trimming: 0 bases; junction bases outside the gene matches: 1. CDR3 sequence (DNA): TGTGCCAGTAGTATGACAGGGACTAACTATGGCTACACCTTC. Translation gives CASSMTGTNYGYTF.

The J gene is TRBJ2-7, the V gene TRBV27; 8 nucleotides align to TRBD1. CDR1 MNHEY and CDR2 SMNVEV come from the germline V gene (reference sequence). This CDR3 contains 14 residues. Losses at the gene ends were 6 bases for V and 6 bases for J; bases not matched to a gene: 10. The CDR3 loop is CASSTGGSGREQYF. The CDR3 coding sequence is TGTGCCAGCAGCACAGGGGGGAGTGGACGCGAGCAGTACTTC.

This chain joins TRBV5-1 and TRBJ2-1; 9 bases are a match to TRBD1. V was pared by 0 bases and J by 2 bases, with 0 bases of the junction left unmatched. This CDR3 region has 15 residues. CDR1 is SGHRS, CDR2 YFSETQ, per germline. The CDR3 here is CASSLDRGPYNEQFF. The CDR3 coding sequence is TGCGCCAGCAGCTTGGACAGGGGGCCCTACAATGAGCAGTTCTTC.

The V gene is TRBV27, the J gene TRBJ2-2; D unresolved. The CDR3 contains 13 residues. V lost 5 bases and J lost 6, with 10 bases in between. Germline-derived CDR1 and CDR2 are MNHEY and SMNVEV (reference sequence). The CDR3 sequence: CASSPIVAGELFF. Written as DNA, the CDR3 is TGTGCCAGCAGTCCAATAGTAGCCGGGGAGCTGTTTTTT.

The V gene is TRBV21-1, the J gene TRBJ1-2; TRBD1, the table's D call, lacks a check against the DNA. TRBV21-1 constitutes a pseudogene. The CDR3 consists of 19 residues. The CDR3 DNA reads TGTGCCAGCAGCAAAGTGGGGGACAGCATACCCCTAAGGGGGTATGGCTACACCTTC. It encodes CASSKVGDSIPLRGYGYTF.

The V gene is TRBV7-3, the J gene TRBJ2-1; 10 positions agree with TRBD2. Germline values: CDR1 SGHTA, CDR2 FQGTGA. This CDR3 is 13 amino acids long. V was pared by 6 bases and J by 9 bases, with 5 bases of the junction left unmatched. CDR3 bases: TGTGCCAGCAGATCTAGCGGGAGTAGTGAGCAGTTCTTC. Amino acids: CASRSSGSSEQFF.

This clone was found once. The CDR3 nucleotides read TGTGCCAGCAGCCTCAGTCCGGGACAGAGGGGAGATACGCAGTATTTT. Amino acids: CASSLSPGQRGDTQYF. The gene calls are TRBV7-2 and TRBJ2-3; 7 positions agree with TRBD1. Per the germline V gene, CDR1 is SGHTA and CDR2 is FQGNSA. The CDR3 totals 16 residues. Trimming cost V 5 bases and J 5 bases; bases outside gene matches: 13. The full variable domain, rest sourced from reference TRBV7-2 and TRBJ2-3, is GAGVSQSPSNKVTEKGKDVELRCDPISGHTALYWYRQSLGQGLEFLIYFQGNSAPDKSGLPSDRFSAERTGGSVSTLTIQRTQQEDSAVYLCASSLSPGQRGDTQYFGPGTRLTVL.

This clone has only one observation. The CDR3 here is CASEESSYNEQFF. Written as DNA, the CDR3 is TGTGCCAGCGAAGAGAGCTCCTACAATGAGCAGTTCTTC. This rearrangement joins TRBV6-6 to TRBJ2-1; D gene unclear. V gave up 8 bases and J gave up 0 bases, with 8 bases separating them. This CDR3 has 13 residues. Germline V gene sequence: CDR1 MNHNY, CDR2 SVGAGI (reference sequence).

This chain joins TRBV27 and TRBJ1-2; no clear D. The CDR3 loop spans 14 amino acids. Germline CDR1 MNHEY, CDR2 SMNVEV (reference sequence). Trimming pared 2 bases from V and 6 bases from J, leaving 13 bases between. DNA of the CDR3: TGTGCCAGCAGTTTAGGGCGGGGAATCAATGGCTACACCTTC. Translated: CASSLGRGINGYTF.

The CDR3 coding sequence is TGCAGCGTAGGACTCGGGGATTATGGCTACACCTTC. Residues: CSVGLGDYGYTF. The chain has TRBV29-1 and TRBJ1-2; D is uncertain. Germline CDR1 reads SQVTM; CDR2 reads ANQGSEA. There are 12 residues in the CDR3. With 6 bases removed from V and 5 bases from J, the gap between germline ends came to 13 bases. The full variable domain, in which reference TRBV29-1 and TRBJ1-2 provide the parts outside the CDR3, is SAVISQKPSRDICQRGTSLTIQCQVDSQVTMMFWYRQQPGQSLTLIATANQGSEATYESGFVIDKFPISRPNLTFSTLTVSNMSPEDSSIYLCSVGLGDYGYTFGSGTRLTVV.

The chain is built from TRBV27 and TRBJ2-3; 10 bases match TRBD2. Germline lookup yields CDR1 MNHEY and CDR2 SMNVEV (reference sequence). The V and J ends lost 0 bases and 7 bases, in that order; junction bases with no gene match: 4. The CDR3 extends over 15 amino acids. The CDR3 region has the DNA TGTGCCAGCAGTTTATCGGCTAGCGGGAGCTATACGCAGTATTTT. This encodes CASSLSASGSYTQYF.

CDR3 in amino acids: CASSSGQGWHEQYF. Written as DNA, the CDR3 is TGTGCCAGCAGCTCCGGACAGGGATGGCACGAGCAGTACTTC. V is TRBV7-2 and J is TRBJ2-7; 8 bases are shared with TRBD1. The CDR3 runs to 14 residues. V lost 4 bases, J lost 5 bases, and 7 bases stayed unmatched. CDR1 is SGHTA, CDR2 FQGNSA, per germline.

The chain has TRBV12-5 and TRBJ2-2; 8 bases are a match to TRBD1. Trimming took 4 bases from V and 7 from J; bases not matched to a gene: 17. The CDR3 length is 18 residues. From germline, CDR1 is LGHNT and CDR2 FRNRAP. The CDR3 region has the DNA TGTGCTAGTGGTTCCCCGAGCAGACAGGGGAAGTTGGGCGGGGAGCTGTTTTTT. Residues: CASGSPSRQGKLGGELFF.

This chain uses TRBV5-1 with TRBJ2-3; D remains ambiguous. Germline V gives CDR1 SGHRS, CDR2 YFSETQ. The CDR3 covers 12 residues. Trimming cost V 1 base and J 6 bases, with 6 bases left between them. The CDR3 reads CASSLSRDTQYF. CDR3 in DNA: TGCGCCAGCAGCTTGTCCAGGGATACGCAGTATTTT.

This chain joins TRBV6-5 and TRBJ1-5; no clear D. CDR3 length: 14 amino acids. The V end was cut by 6 bases, the J end by 3 bases, with 12 bases between. Germline-derived CDR1 and CDR2 are MNHEY and SVGAGI. The CDR3: CASRPQETNQPQHF. CDR3 nucleotide sequence: TGTGCCAGCAGGCCCCAGGAAACCAATCAGCCCCAGCATTTT.